Below are 5 T cell receptor beta chains sequenced from a single sample in a study of T-cell reconstitution after alpha-beta-depleted transplantation in children (dated by TCRdb to the mid-2010s). Libraries were constructed by PCR. Sequencing was performed on an Illumina HiSeq 2500. TCR library preparation used molecular barcoding, with unique molecular identifiers applied to normalize quantification of the TCRbeta repertoire. The raw public reads went through TCRdb reprocessing: fastp at Q25, MiXCR clone calling, in-frame beta chains kept. Entries that share a CDR3 protein sequence are merged under the most common genes and DNA. In all, the sample holds 250,000 to 300,000 distinct CDR3 sequences, and approximately 9.8% of those were seen once. The ten most abundant clones make up 10% of the sample. The sequences come from PBMCs from the stem cell graft donor, collected from the stem cell graft. The receptor source for this set is a human donor who donated a stem cell graft to a child with SCID.

This clonotype was seen only a few times. The genes are TRBV20-1 and TRBJ2-7, with D perhaps matching TRBD1 (6 bases). Per the germline V gene, CDR1 is DFQATT and CDR2 is SNEGSKA (reference sequence). This CDR3 region has 11 residues. V dropped 5 bases and J dropped 4 bases, with 9 bases sitting between them. The CDR3 bases are TGCAGTGCTCTGGACAGTTACGAGCAGTACTTC. It encodes CSALDSYEQYF.

There are many counts of this clonotype. The gene calls are TRBV9 and TRBJ2-1; D unresolved. The CDR3 totals 13 residues. Trimming took 4 bases from V and 6 from J, leaving 11 bases between them. Germline V gives CDR1 SGDLS, CDR2 YYNGEE. CDR3 DNA: TGTGCCAGCAGCCCCTCCCTAGGCAATGAGCAGTTCTTC. The encoded protein is CASSPSLGNEQFF.

This sequence joins TRBV29-1 and TRBJ2-2; maybe TRBD2 (7 bases). This CDR3 has 13 residues. Per germline, CDR1 SQVTM and CDR2 ANQGSEA. Trimming pared 3 bases from V and 5 bases from J, leaving 10 bases between. The CDR3 region has the DNA TGCAGCGTTGACGGGGGGCGGACCGGGGAGCTGTTTTTT. Amino acid sequence: CSVDGGRTGELFF.

This clonotype was counted only a few times. J is TRBJ1-1 and V is TRBV20-1, with D possibly being TRBD1 (5 bases). CDR3 length: 16 amino acids. V shed 1 base and J shed 3 bases, with 18 bases lying between them. From germline, CDR1 is DFQATT and CDR2 SNEGSKA (reference sequence). The CDR3 bases are TGCAGTGCTAGAGGCGCTTCTGTTGGGACTTACACTGAAGCTTTCTTT. It is translated as CSARGASVGTYTEAFF.

In this sample, this clonotype turned up a few times. J is TRBJ1-2 and V is TRBV25-1; D is undetermined. The germline gives CDR1 MGHDK, CDR2 SYGVNS. The CDR3 loop spans 14 amino acids. Deletions cut 1 base from V and 3 bases from J, with 9 bases between. The CDR3 DNA reads as TGTGCCAGCAGTGAATCGGGCAGCTACTATGGCTACACCTTC. Translation: CASSESGSYYGYTF.